This is a list of T cell receptor beta chains from one sample in a study of blood T cell repertoires in COVID-19. Using immunoSEQ multiplex PCR, the repertoire was profiled, and TCRdb retains in-frame clones only, with some absent. This sample has roughly 120,000 clones, with 70% to 80% found just once. Sequences were obtained from peripheral blood. Source of these receptors: a woman at least 80 years old with acute or convalescent COVID-19. Both conserved end residues are part of each CDR3. The D gene is left open where the match is weak. A row's size may be missing; if present it is once, few, many or a size class.

TRBJ2-2 - TRBV5-6 few TGTGCCAGCAGCTCACTAGCCTCGGGAACCGGGGAGCTGTTTTTT CASSSLASGTGELFF
TRBJ2-7 - TRBV7-9 - TGTGCCAGCAGCTCCGAGGATACGGCCTACGAGCAGTACTTC CASSSEDTAYEQYF
TRBJ2-7 TRBD2 TRBV7-9 - TGTGCCAGCAGCCCCCGGACTAGCGGGATCTACGAGCAGTACTTC CASSPRTSGIYEQYF
TRBJ2-7 - TRBV20-1 - TGCAGTGCTGTACAAATCTACGAGCAGTACTTC CSAVQIYEQYF
TRBJ1-2 - TRBV3-1/TRBV3-2 - TGTGCCAGCAGCCAAGATATCACAGATGGGGGCTACACCTTC CASSQDITDGGYTF
TRBJ2-1 TRBD2 TRBV5-1 - TGCGCCAGCCATCTGGATAGCGGGCCGTACAATGAGCAGTTCTTC CASHLDSGPYNEQFF
TRBJ1-1 - TRBV10-1 - TGCGCCAGCAGTCCTAACTCTGGTGGTGGCACTGAAGCTTTCTTT CASSPNSGGGTEAFF
TRBJ2-1 - TRBV7-2 few TGTGCCAGCAGGGTAATGTACAGGGTCGGTGAGCAGTTCTTC CASRVMYRVGEQFF
TRBJ1-2 - TRBV19 - TGTGCCAGTAGTATCCGGAGCTATGGCTACACCTTC CASSIRSYGYTF
TRBJ1-5 - TRBV7-2 - TGTGCCAGCAGCCTTAACGACGGAGAAAATCAGCCCCAGCATTTT CASSLNDGENQPQHF
TRBJ2-5 - TRBV27 - TGTGCCACTGGGGCAGACCCACAAGAGACCCAGTACTTC CATGADPQETQYF
TRBJ1-2 TRBD1 TRBV6-5 - TGTGCCAGCAGTTCGGGACAGGGACGATATGGCTACACCTTC CASSSGQGRYGYTF
TRBJ2-3 - TRBV2 - TGTGCCAGCAGTGAGCAGGGGGGCCTGCAATCGACGCAGTATTTT CASSEQGGLQSTQYF
TRBJ1-2 TRBD1 TRBV2 - TGTGCCAGCAGTTCCGGGACAGGGAGGGATGGCTACACCTTC CASSSGTGRDGYTF
TRBJ1-1 - TRBV6-2/TRBV6-3 few TGTGCCAGCAGTTACGGTACTTGGTTAGGAGGTCTGAACACTGAAGCTTTCTTT CASSYGTWLGGLNTEAFF
TRBJ2-6 - TRBV27 - TGTGCCAGCTCCTCAAGCCCCGGGGCCAACGTCCTGACTTTC CASSSSPGANVLTF
TRBJ1-6 TRBD1 TRBV7-2 once TGTGCCAGCAGCTTAGTCGGGACAGGGGGCAATAATTCACCCCTCCACTTT CASSLVGTGGNNSPLHF
TRBJ2-6 - TRBV29-1 - TGCAGCGTCCGGGTCTCTGGGGCCAACGTCCTGACTTTC CSVRVSGANVLTF
TRBJ1-5 - TRBV28 - TGTGCCACCAACAATCCAGGGCATCAGCCCCAGCATTTT CATNNPGHQPQHF
TRBJ2-5 TRBD2 TRBV19 - TGTGCCAGTAGTCCTCGACTAGCGGGGGGACAAGAGACCCAGTACTTC CASSPRLAGGQETQYF
TRBJ1-1 - TRBV11-2 - TGTGCCAGCAGCTCCATCCGGGGGGGGGTTGCTTTCTTT CASSSIRGGVAFF
TRBJ1-1 TRBD1 TRBV24-1 - TGTGCCACCTCAGACAGGGTTGAAGCTTTCTTT CATSDRVEAFF
TRBJ1-2 - TRBV25-1 - TGTGCCAGCAGGGGAGGGGGGAATCGGGGGTCGCCTAACTATGGCTACACCTTC CASRGGGNRGSPNYGYTF
TRBJ2-3 - TRBV6-5 - TGTGCCAGCCGGGTCATCCTCCTCACAGATACGCAGTATTTT CASRVILLTDTQYF
TRBJ1-1 - TRBV7-2 - TGTGCCAGCAGCTTAGACGGTCAAGGGGCGGCTTTCTTT CASSLDGQGAAFF
TRBJ1-1 TRBD1 TRBV2 few TGTGCCAGCAGAGTCGACAGGGGATGGGTCACTGAAGCTTTCTTT CASRVDRGWVTEAFF
TRBJ1-6 - TRBV28 - TGTGCCAGCAGTTTAGCCGGGACACGGAATAATTCACCCCTCCACTTT CASSLAGTRNNSPLHF
TRBJ2-1 - TRBV27 - TGTGCCATAGCCAAGCATAACTCCTACAATGAGCAGTTCTTC CAIAKHNSYNEQFF
TRBJ2-5 - TRBV2 once TGTGCCAGCAGAGATGAGACAGAGTACCAAGAGACCCAGTACTTC CASRDETEYQETQYF
TRBJ2-7 - TRBV2 few TGTGCCAGCAGGAGGGCCGTCCAATCCTACGAGCAGTACTTC CASRRAVQSYEQYF
TRBJ2-3 TRBD2 TRBV5-4 - TGTGCCAGCAGCTTGGCCTTGGGGGGGAGCACAGATACGCAGTATTTT CASSLALGGSTDTQYF
TRBJ2-1 TRBD2 TRBV27 once TGTGCCAGCAGTTCAAGACTAGCAGTCGAGCAGTTCTTC CASSSRLAVEQFF
TRBJ1-1 TRBD1 TRBV10-3 - TGTGCCATCAGTGTGACAGGGGGTACGGCTGAAGCTTTCTTT CAISVTGGTAEAFF
TRBJ2-4 - TRBV28 - TGTGCCAGCAGTTTAGCGGACAGACAAAACATTCAGTACTTC CASSLADRQNIQYF
TRBJ2-3 - TRBV7-9 - TGTGCCTGCTCCCCGCGGGGCGACACAGATACGCAGTATTTT CACSPRGDTDTQYF
TRBJ2-7 - TRBV5-1 - TGCGCCAGCAGCTTGGCCAGCTCCTACGAGCAGTACTTC CASSLASSYEQYF
TRBJ1-2 - TRBV7-2 - TGTGCCAGCAGCTTGTACAGCTCCTATGGCTACACCTTC CASSLYSSYGYTF
TRBJ2-3 TRBD1 TRBV5-6 - TGTGCCAGCAGCCCCGGGACAGGGGTCGCAGATACGCAGTATTTT CASSPGTGVADTQYF
TRBJ1-3 - TRBV18 few TGTGCCAGCTCACCAACGACAGGCTCTGGAAACACCATATATTTT CASSPTTGSGNTIYF
TRBJ1-1 - TRBV20-1 - TGCAGTGCAATGACGGCCCGGAGGGCTTTCTTT CSAMTARRAFF
TRBJ1-2 TRBD1 TRBV6-1 - TGTGCCAGCAGTGGGGGGGATAGTGGACAGGTTAACTATGGCTACACCTTC CASSGGDSGQVNYGYTF
TRBJ1-2 - TRBV28 - TGTGCCAGCAGTTTAACGGACAGCTCCTGGGGTGGCTACACCTTC CASSLTDSSWGGYTF
TRBJ1-2 - TRBV3-1/TRBV3-2 few TGTGCCAGCAGCCAAGATCCGGACAGTATTGGCTACACCTTC CASSQDPDSIGYTF
TRBJ2-1 TRBD2 TRBV30 once TGTGCCTGGAGTGTACTTAGCGGGTCCCGTAATGAGCAGTTCTTC CAWSVLSGSRNEQFF
TRBJ2-1 - TRBV5-1 - TGCGCCAGCAGCTTGTTTTCATCCTCAAACCTAAATGAGCAGTTCTTC CASSLFSSSNLNEQFF
TRBJ2-1 TRBD1 TRBV30 - TGTGCCTGGAGTGAGGGGGCGGTAAACAATGAGCAGTTCTTC CAWSEGAVNNEQFF
TRBJ2-7 TRBD2 TRBV3-1/TRBV3-2 - TGTGCCAGCAGCGGGACTAGCGGGATTCTCGACGAGCAGTACTTC CASSGTSGILDEQYF
TRBJ2-1 - TRBV7-9 - TGTGCCAGCAGCTTAGGAGGGACCTACAATGAGCAGTTCTTC CASSLGGTYNEQFF